This is a list of T cell receptor beta chains from one sample in a study of blood T cell repertoires in COVID-19. Libraries were prepared by immunoSEQ multiplex PCR; TCRdb keeps only in-frame clonotypes and omits some of them. The table includes under 45,000 clones, roughly 80% detected once. The sample was peripheral blood. All receptors come from a human donor with acute or convalescent COVID-19. The donor label of this sample is uncertain. Each CDR3 is given with its conserved first and last residue. D genes are given only for firm matches. For some rows the clone size is stated as once, few or many, or as a class when expanded; others skip it.

d_gene,v_gene,j_gene,abundance,CDR3aa,CDR3nt
TRBD2,TRBV5-1,TRBJ2-5,-,CASSLALAPGETQYF,TGCGCCAGCAGCTTGGCACTAGCGCCGGGGGAGACCCAGTACTTC
-,TRBV4-1,TRBJ1-4,few,CASSPTSLNEKLFF,TGCGCCAGCAGCCCCACGAGCCTGAATGAAAAACTGTTTTTT
TRBD1,TRBV19,TRBJ2-4,-,CASSMWTGNTKNIQYF,TGTGCCAGTAGTATGTGGACAGGGAATACCAAAAACATTCAGTACTTC
TRBD1,TRBV5-1,TRBJ1-5,-,CASSQTGVYSNQPQHF,TGCGCCAGCAGCCAAACAGGGGTTTATAGCAATCAGCCCCAGCATTTT
-,TRBV28,TRBJ1-1,-,CASTSVPPGGLKNTEAFF,TGTGCCAGCACCTCAGTTCCACCCGGGGGTCTGAAGAACACTGAAGCTTTCTTT
TRBD1,TRBV5-1,TRBJ1-1,-,CASSSPRTGVGATEAFF,TGCGCCAGCAGCTCCCCTAGGACAGGGGTGGGAGCCACTGAAGCTTTCTTT
TRBD1,TRBV27,TRBJ2-7,-,CASSPRTGAYEQYF,TGTGCCAGCAGTCCCAGGACAGGAGCCTACGAGCAGTACTTC
TRBD2,TRBV9,TRBJ2-1,-,CASSVEPLGLASLNEQFF,TGTGCCAGCAGCGTAGAACCCCTAGGACTAGCGAGTCTCAATGAGCAGTTCTTC
TRBD1,TRBV6-2/TRBV6-3,TRBJ1-5,-,CASSPHAGTGGVQPQHF,TGTGCCAGCAGTCCCCACGCAGGGACAGGGGGCGTTCAGCCCCAGCATTTT
TRBD1,TRBV28,TRBJ1-4,-,CASSIGQGGNEKLFF,TGTGCCAGCAGTATTGGACAGGGAGGTAATGAAAAACTGTTTTTT
-,TRBV7-2,TRBJ1-1,few,CASSLVRGSGRAFF,TGTGCCAGCAGCTTAGTGAGGGGGAGTGGTCGGGCTTTCTTT
-,TRBV7-2,TRBJ1-5,few,CASSQPPRQGLNQPQHF,TGTGCCAGCAGCCAACCTCCCCGGCAGGGCCTCAATCAGCCCCAGCATTTT
TRBD2,TRBV3-1/TRBV3-2,TRBJ2-5,-,CASSQVVTSGAKETQYF,TGTGCCAGCAGCCAAGTAGTCACTAGCGGGGCGAAAGAGACCCAGTACTTC
-,TRBV19,TRBJ1-1,-,CASSPGHRPGTEAFF,TGTGCCAGTAGTCCGGGACACCGACCGGGGACTGAAGCTTTCTTT